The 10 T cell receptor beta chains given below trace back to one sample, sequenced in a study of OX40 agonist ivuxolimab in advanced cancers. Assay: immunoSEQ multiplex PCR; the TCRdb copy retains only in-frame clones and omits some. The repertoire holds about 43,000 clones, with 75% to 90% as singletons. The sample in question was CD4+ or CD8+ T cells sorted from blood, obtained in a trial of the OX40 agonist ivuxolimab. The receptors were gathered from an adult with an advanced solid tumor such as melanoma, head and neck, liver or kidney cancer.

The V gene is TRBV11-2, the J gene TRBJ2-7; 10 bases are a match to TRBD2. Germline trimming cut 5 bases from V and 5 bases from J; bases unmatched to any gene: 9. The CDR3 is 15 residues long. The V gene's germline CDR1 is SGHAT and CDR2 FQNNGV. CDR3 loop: CASSQEAGGRDEQYF. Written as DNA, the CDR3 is TGTGCCAGCAGCCAGGAAGCGGGAGGGCGGGACGAGCAGTACTTC.

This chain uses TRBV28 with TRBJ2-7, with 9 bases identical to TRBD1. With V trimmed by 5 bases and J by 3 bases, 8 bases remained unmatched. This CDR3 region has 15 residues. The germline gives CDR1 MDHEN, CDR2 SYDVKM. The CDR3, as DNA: TGTGCCAGCAGTACCCGACAGGGGGGACACTACGAGCAGTACTTC. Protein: CASSTRQGGHYEQYF.

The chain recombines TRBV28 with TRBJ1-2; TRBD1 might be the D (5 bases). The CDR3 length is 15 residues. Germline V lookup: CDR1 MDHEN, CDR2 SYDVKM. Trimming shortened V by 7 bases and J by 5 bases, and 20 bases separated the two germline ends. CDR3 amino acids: CASTGIRDLFYGYTF. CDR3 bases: TGTGCCAGCACGGGGATCAGGGACCTATTTTATGGCTACACCTTC.

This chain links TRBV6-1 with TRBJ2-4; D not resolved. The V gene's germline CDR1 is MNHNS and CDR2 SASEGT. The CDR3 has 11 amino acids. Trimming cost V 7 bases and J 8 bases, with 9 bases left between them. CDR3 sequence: CASKRQDIQYF. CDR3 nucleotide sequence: TGTGCCAGCAAGCGTCAGGACATTCAGTACTTC.

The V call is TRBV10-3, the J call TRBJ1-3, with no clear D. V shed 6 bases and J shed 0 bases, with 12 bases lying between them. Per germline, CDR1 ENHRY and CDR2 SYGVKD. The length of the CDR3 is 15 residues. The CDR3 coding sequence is TGTGCCATCAGCGCCGTTTTACGCTCTGGAAACACCATATATTTT. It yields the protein CAISAVLRSGNTIYF.

Here the CDR3 DNA reads TGTGCCAGCAGTTTAGACAGAACCTACGAGCAGTACTTC. This translates into CASSLDRTYEQYF. This chain uses TRBV6-5 with TRBJ2-7, with D possibly TRBD1 on 5 matching bases. Germline V gene sequence: CDR1 MNHEY, CDR2 SVGAGI. With 4 bases removed from V and 2 bases from J, the gap between germline ends came to 9 bases. The CDR3 extends over 13 amino acids.

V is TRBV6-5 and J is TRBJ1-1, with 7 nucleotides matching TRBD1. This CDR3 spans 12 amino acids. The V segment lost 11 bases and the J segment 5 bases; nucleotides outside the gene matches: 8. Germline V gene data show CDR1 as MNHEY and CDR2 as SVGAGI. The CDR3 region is CASITGETEAFF. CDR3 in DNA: TGTGCCTCGATTACAGGGGAGACTGAAGCTTTCTTT.

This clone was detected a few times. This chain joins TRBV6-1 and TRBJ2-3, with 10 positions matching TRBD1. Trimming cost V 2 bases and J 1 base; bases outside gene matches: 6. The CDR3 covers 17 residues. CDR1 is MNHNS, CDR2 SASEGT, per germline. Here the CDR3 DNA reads TGTGCCAGCAGTGAATTGGGCGGGACAGGGGGCACAGATACGCAGTATTTT. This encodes CASSELGGTGGTDTQYF.

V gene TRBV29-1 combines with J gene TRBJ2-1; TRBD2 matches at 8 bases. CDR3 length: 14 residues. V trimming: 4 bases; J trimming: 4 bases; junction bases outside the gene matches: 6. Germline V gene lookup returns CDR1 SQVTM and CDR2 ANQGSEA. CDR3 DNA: TGCAGCGTTGGAAGGACTAGCAGTTACAATGAGCAGTTCTTC. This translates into CSVGRTSSYNEQFF.

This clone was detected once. CDR3 in amino acids: CASSDQVGTKNEKLFF. The CDR3 bases are TGTGCCAGCAGTGATCAGGTTGGGACCAAGAATGAAAAACTGTTTTTT. V gene TRBV6-1 combines with J gene TRBJ1-4, with D perhaps TRBD1 (5 bases). The CDR3 is made up of 16 amino acids. CDR1 and CDR2 (germline): MNHNS, SASEGT. Trimming stripped 3 bases from V and 5 bases from J, with 16 bases between.